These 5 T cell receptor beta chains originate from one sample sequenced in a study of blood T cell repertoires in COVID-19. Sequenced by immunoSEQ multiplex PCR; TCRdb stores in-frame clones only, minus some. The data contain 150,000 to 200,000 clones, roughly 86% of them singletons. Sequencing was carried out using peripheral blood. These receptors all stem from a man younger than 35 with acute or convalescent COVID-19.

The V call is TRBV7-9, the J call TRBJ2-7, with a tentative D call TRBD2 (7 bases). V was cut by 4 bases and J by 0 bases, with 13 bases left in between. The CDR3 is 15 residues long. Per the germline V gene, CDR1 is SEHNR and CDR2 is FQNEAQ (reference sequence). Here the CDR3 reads CASSYRGGSSYEQYF. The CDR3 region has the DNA TGTGCCAGCAGCTATAGGGGGGGCAGCTCCTACGAGCAGTACTTC. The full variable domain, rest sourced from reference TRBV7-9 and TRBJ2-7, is DTGVSQNPRHKITKRGQNVTFRCDPISEHNRLYWYRQTLGQGPEFLTYFQNEAQLEKSRLLSDRFSAERPKGSFSTLEIQRTEQGDSAMYLCASSYRGGSSYEQYFGPGTRLTVT.

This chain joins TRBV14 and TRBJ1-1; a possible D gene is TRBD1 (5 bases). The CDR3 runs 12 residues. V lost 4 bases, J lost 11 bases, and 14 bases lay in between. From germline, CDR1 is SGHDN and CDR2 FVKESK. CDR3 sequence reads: CASSPDFGGAFF. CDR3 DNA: TGTGCCAGCAGCCCCGACTTCGGGGGGGCTTTCTTT.

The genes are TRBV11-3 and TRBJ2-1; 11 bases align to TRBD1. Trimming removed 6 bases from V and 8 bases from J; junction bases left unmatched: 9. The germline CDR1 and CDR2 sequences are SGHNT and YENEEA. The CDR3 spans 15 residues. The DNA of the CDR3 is TGTGCCAGCAGTTCTCGGACAGGGGGCTGGGATGAGCAGTTCTTC. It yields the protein CASSSRTGGWDEQFF.

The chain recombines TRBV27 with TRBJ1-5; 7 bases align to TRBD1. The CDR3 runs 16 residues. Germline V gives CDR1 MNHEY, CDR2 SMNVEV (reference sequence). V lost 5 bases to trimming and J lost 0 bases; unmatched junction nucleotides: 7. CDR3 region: CASSRQGGRSNQPQHF. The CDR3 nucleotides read TGTGCCAGCAGTAGACAGGGAGGCCGTAGCAATCAGCCCCAGCATTTT.

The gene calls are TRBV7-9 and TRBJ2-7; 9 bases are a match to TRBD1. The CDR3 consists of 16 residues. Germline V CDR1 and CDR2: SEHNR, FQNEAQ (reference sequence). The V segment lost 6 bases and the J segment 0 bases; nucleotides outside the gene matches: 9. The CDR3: CASSPSPGQGSYEQYF. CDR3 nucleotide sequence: TGTGCCAGCAGTCCATCTCCGGGACAGGGCTCCTACGAGCAGTACTTC.